What follows describes a single T cell receptor beta chain. This specimen belongs to a study of PD-L1 blockade in urothelial cancer. Looking at the study overall: The patients first took atezolizumab in about 2014, receiving 1,200 mg intravenously every 3 weeks.

The time point here: pretreatment peripheral blood. Sample numbers ranged from 1 to 8 per patient, encompassing pretreatment and on-treatment collections. With 5 bases removed from V and 3 bases from J, the gap between germline ends came to 11 bases. The CDR3 length is 13 residues. CDR1 is MNHEY and CDR2 is SVGAGI in the germline V gene. The method was immunoSEQ multiplex PCR; TCRdb's version includes in-frame clones alone and lacks a portion of them. The sample has approximately 72,000 clones, approximately 83% seen once. This sample comprised PBMCs, obtained around atezolizumab (anti-PD-L1) treatment. The origin of this receptor is a man aged 55 to 70 with urothelial cancer. V gene TRBV6-5 combines with J gene TRBJ2-7; no reliable D call. The CDR3 nucleotides read TGTGCCAGCAGTGAAGCTAACTTCTACGAGCAGTACTTC. Translated, it gives CASSEANFYEQYF.